The 7 T cell receptor beta chains below all came from one sample that was sequenced in a study of T cell responses to AZD1222 COVID-19 vaccine. Sequenced by immunoSEQ multiplex PCR; TCRdb stores in-frame clones only, minus some. The table has about 120,000 clones, about 91% seen once. This material consisted of peripheral blood, taken 28 days after the second AZD1222 dose. Receptors originate from an adult who received the AZD1222 COVID-19 vaccine.

In this sample, this clone turned up once. This rearrangement joins TRBV19 to TRBJ1-2; unclear D gene. Germline CDR1 and CDR2: LNHDA and SQIVND (reference sequence). The CDR3 sequence is 13 residues long. Deletions cut 1 base from V and 3 bases from J, with 6 bases between. CDR3 DNA: TGTGCCAGTAGTATAGGGGCAGACTATGGCTACACCTTC. It codes for CASSIGADYGYTF.

The rearrangement links TRBV12-3 or TRBV12-4 to TRBJ1-3; no firm D call. The CDR3 has 11 residues. V was shortened by 6 bases and J by 2 bases, with 2 bases between the two germline ends. CDR3 loop: CASSPGNTIYF. The CDR3 nucleotides are TGTGCCAGCAGCCCTGGAAACACCATATATTTT.

This clone has a handful of counts. The chain is built from TRBV5-1 and TRBJ2-3; 10 bases fit TRBD1. From germline, CDR1 is SGHRS and CDR2 YFSETQ. Germline trimming cut 0 bases from V and 0 bases from J; bases unmatched to any gene: 7. The CDR3 totals 18 residues. CDR3 nucleotides: TGCGCCAGCAGCTTGGATCCCGGACAGGGGGGAAGCACAGATACGCAGTATTTT. This translates into CASSLDPGQGGSTDTQYF.

V usage is TRBV3-1 (or the pseudogene TRBV3-2) and J usage is TRBJ2-2; 7 bases are a match to TRBD2. CDR1 and CDR2 from the germline V gene are LGHDT and YNNKEL (reference sequence). J gave up 4 bases and V 5 bases, and 7 bases lay outside the gene matches. There are 15 residues in the CDR3. This CDR3 reads CASSAGDGFTGELFF. The CDR3 nucleotides are TGTGCCAGCAGCGCGGGAGATGGGTTCACCGGGGAGCTGTTTTTT.

This clone was found once. V and J are TRBV15 and TRBJ2-7, with 8 bases lining up with TRBD2. The germline V gene has CDR1 LNHNV and CDR2 YYDKDF (reference sequence). This CDR3 has 15 amino acids. Trimming took 0 bases from V and 6 from J; bases not matched to a gene: 7. The CDR3 nucleotides read TGTGCCACCAGCAGAGATCCCGGGACTAGTCTCGAGCAGTACTTC. The encoded protein is CATSRDPGTSLEQYF.

The V call is TRBV2, the J call TRBJ1-5, with D hard to call. CDR3 length: 14 residues. In germline, CDR1 is SNHLY, CDR2 FYNNEI. V was pared by 1 base and J by 4 bases, with 8 bases between. This chain's CDR3 is CASSEVSLNQPQHF. The CDR3, as DNA: TGTGCCAGCAGTGAAGTCAGCCTAAATCAGCCCCAGCATTTT. Full variable domain (rest looked up from reference TRBV2 and TRBJ1-5): EPEVTQTPSHQVTQMGQEVILRCVPISNHLYFYWYRQILGQKVEFLVSFYNNEISEKSEIFDDQFSVERPDGSNFTLKIRSTKLEDSAMYFCASSEVSLNQPQHFGDGTRLSIL.

The chain has TRBV11-1 and TRBJ2-1, with 11 positions matching TRBD2. CDR3 length: 15 amino acids. With 4 bases clipped from V and 5 bases from J, the junction kept 4 bases outside the gene matches. Germline V lookup: CDR1 SGHAT, CDR2 FQDESV (reference sequence). CDR3 protein: CASSSSGRPHNEQFF. In DNA, the CDR3 is TGTGCCAGCAGCTCTAGCGGGAGGCCCCACAATGAGCAGTTCTTC.